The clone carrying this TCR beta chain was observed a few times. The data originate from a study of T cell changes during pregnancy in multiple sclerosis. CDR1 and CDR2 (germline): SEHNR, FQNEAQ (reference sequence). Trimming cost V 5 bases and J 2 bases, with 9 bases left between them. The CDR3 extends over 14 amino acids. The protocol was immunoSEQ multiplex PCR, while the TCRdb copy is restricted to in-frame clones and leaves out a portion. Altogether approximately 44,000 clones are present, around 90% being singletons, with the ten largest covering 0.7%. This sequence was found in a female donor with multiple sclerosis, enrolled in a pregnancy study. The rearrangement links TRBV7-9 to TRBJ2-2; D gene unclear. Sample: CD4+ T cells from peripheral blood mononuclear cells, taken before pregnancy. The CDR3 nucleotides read TGTGCCAGCAGCCCCCCTACTAACACCGGGGAGCTGTTTTTT. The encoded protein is CASSPPTNTGELFF.